Each of the 24 T cell receptor beta chains below was sequenced from the same sample in a study of OX40 agonist ivuxolimab in advanced cancers. Here immunoSEQ multiplex PCR was the method, and the copy in TCRdb shows in-frame clones only, minus some. The sample carries roughly 69,000 clones, around 93% recorded once. The sequencing used CD4+ or CD8+ T cells sorted from blood, collected in a trial of the OX40 agonist ivuxolimab. These receptors all stem from an adult with an advanced solid tumor such as melanoma, head and neck, liver or kidney cancer.

V is TRBV27 and J is TRBJ2-3, with 9 bases matching TRBD1. This CDR3 has 14 residues. Germline V lookup: CDR1 MNHEY, CDR2 SMNVEV (reference sequence). The CDR3 is CTVKGDRVTDTQYF. As DNA, the CDR3 is TGTACGGTTAAGGGGGACAGGGTAACAGATACGCAGTATTTT.

There are a few counts of this clone. The V and J genes are TRBV2 and TRBJ2-3; D might be TRBD1 (5 bases). The CDR3 is 15 amino acids. Germline CDR1 is SNHLY and CDR2 is FYNNEI. Trimming took off 7 bases at V and 0 bases at J, with 14 bases between the two ends. CDR3 coding DNA: TGTGCCAGCATGCCCTTGGGGCTTAGCACAGATACGCAGTATTTT. Protein: CASMPLGLSTDTQYF.

V is TRBV27 and J is TRBJ2-2; perhaps TRBD2 as D (6 bases). This CDR3 has 15 amino acids. Germline CDR1 is MNHEY and CDR2 is SMNVEV (reference sequence). V lost 5 bases, J lost 3 bases, and 13 bases lay in between. CDR3 region: CASSPRGSDTGELFF. CDR3 DNA: TGTGCCAGCAGTCCCCGGGGGTCAGACACCGGGGAGCTGTTTTTT.

The chain joins TRBV5-8 to TRBJ2-7; no reliable D call. Germline V gene data show CDR1 as SGHTS and CDR2 as YDEGEE. The germline V and J ends were trimmed by 4 bases and 2 bases, with 10 bases remaining between them. The CDR3 consists of 13 residues. The DNA of the CDR3 is TGTGCCAGCAGCCTAATCGGCGCCTACGAGCAGTACTTC. Protein product: CASSLIGAYEQYF.

The chain has TRBV5-5 and TRBJ1-4; tentatively, D is TRBD1 (5 bases). The V gene lost 4 bases and the J gene lost 10 bases, with 17 bases spanning the gap. The CDR3 runs 14 residues. The V gene's germline CDR1 is SGHKS and CDR2 YYEKEE (reference sequence). The CDR3 region has the DNA TGTGCCAGCAGCAAGGGGACCAATCTTGGAAAACTGTTTTTT. It codes for CASSKGTNLGKLFF. Drawing the rest from reference TRBV5-5 and TRBJ1-4, the complete variable domain is DAGVTQSPTHLIKTRGQQVTLRCSPISGHKSVSWYQQVLGQGPQFIFQYYEKEERGRGNFPDRFSARQFPNYSSELNVNALLLGDSALYLCASSKGTNLGKLFFGSGTQLSVL.

The chain has TRBV18 and TRBJ1-1, with D perhaps TRBD1 (6 bases). CDR3 size: 14 residues. V lost 4 bases and J 2 bases, leaving 11 bases between the germline ends. Germline V gene lookup returns CDR1 KGHSH and CDR2 LQKENI. The CDR3 sequence: CASSLGQLNTEAFF. In nucleotides, the CDR3 is TGTGCCAGCTCACTTGGACAGTTAAACACTGAAGCTTTCTTT.

The gene calls are TRBV6-1 and TRBJ2-2; weak D call: TRBD2 (5 bases). This CDR3 is built from 14 residues. Looked up from germline, CDR1 is MNHNS and CDR2 is SASEGT. V was cut by 10 bases and J by 0 bases, with 12 bases left in between. The CDR3 bases are TGTGCCATCATGCGGGCGGCGAACACCGGGGAGCTGTTTTTT. Translation gives CAIMRAANTGELFF.

This chain uses TRBV7-9 with TRBJ2-2; the D is unclear. Trimming took off 1 base at V and 5 bases at J, with 17 bases between the two ends. This CDR3 has 17 residues. CDR1 SEHNR and CDR2 FQNEAQ come from the germline V gene (reference sequence). In DNA, the CDR3 is TGTGCCAGCAGCTTAGTTTTGGGCCCGATGGGGACCGGGGAGCTGTTTTTT. Amino acids: CASSLVLGPMGTGELFF. Using reference TRBV7-9 and TRBJ2-2 for the parts outside the CDR3, the full variable domain is DTGVSQNPRHKITKRGQNVTFRCDPISEHNRLYWYRQTLGQGPEFLTYFQNEAQLEKSRLLSDRFSAERPKGSFSTLEIQRTEQGDSAMYLCASSLVLGPMGTGELFFGEGSRLTVL.

In its sample, this clone was seen once. This sequence joins TRBV6-5 and TRBJ2-3, with TRBD1 as a possible D gene (6 bases). Germline-derived CDR1 and CDR2 are MNHEY and SVGAGI. Trimming removed 4 bases at V and 1 base at J, with 12 bases between. This CDR3 has 15 amino acids. The DNA for the CDR3 is TGTGCCAGCAGTTCCCCCCGACAGGGCACAGATACGCAGTATTTT. As protein: CASSSPRQGTDTQYF.

The CDR3 reads CASSFREGGAEAFF. CDR3 coding DNA: TGTGCCAGCAGCTTCAGGGAGGGGGGTGCTGAAGCTTTCTTT. This chain links TRBV7-6 with TRBJ1-1; TRBD1 might be the D (6 bases). V was pared by 3 bases and J by 6 bases, with 14 bases between. Germline CDR1 reads SGHVS; CDR2 reads FNYEAQ. The CDR3 is 14 amino acids.

The genes are TRBV30 and TRBJ1-5; perhaps TRBD1 as D (5 bases). CDR3 size: 16 residues. CDR1 and CDR2 (germline): GTSNPN, SVGIG (reference sequence). Trimming removed 1 base at V and 1 base at J, with 14 bases between. Here the CDR3 reads CAWSEGSGGSNQPQHF. The CDR3 nucleotides read TGTGCCTGGAGTGAGGGGTCAGGAGGGAGCAATCAGCCCCAGCATTTT.

The chain carries TRBV29-1 and TRBJ1-1; D might be TRBD1 (6 bases). The V gene lost 4 bases and the J gene lost 4 bases, with 10 bases spanning the gap. This CDR3 has 12 residues. Germline lookup yields CDR1 SQVTM and CDR2 ANQGSEA. In nucleotides, the CDR3 is TGCAGCGTTGTACAGGGTGGCACTGAAGCTTTCTTT. Translating gives CSVVQGGTEAFF.

The chain joins TRBV10-3 to TRBJ1-1; D is uncertain. V dropped 6 bases and J dropped 3 bases, with 11 bases sitting between them. The CDR3 is 13 amino acids. Germline V gene sequence: CDR1 ENHRY, CDR2 SYGVKD. The chain's CDR3 is CAISPSGDTEAFF. The CDR3 coding sequence is TGTGCCATCAGCCCCAGTGGGGACACTGAAGCTTTCTTT.

The chain combines TRBV7-9 with TRBJ1-2; D call uncertain. Trimming took off 5 bases at V and 4 bases at J, with 14 bases between the two ends. The CDR3 is 14 residues long. Per the germline V gene, CDR1 is SEHNR and CDR2 is FQNEAQ (reference sequence). The CDR3 bases are TGTGCCAGCAGCGCGGACGACCGAATCTATGGCTACACCTTC. It encodes CASSADDRIYGYTF.

This chain uses TRBV2 with TRBJ2-7; 11 nucleotides line up with TRBD2. With 5 bases clipped from V and 6 bases from J, the junction kept 18 bases outside the gene matches. The CDR3 runs 18 residues. Germline values: CDR1 SNHLY, CDR2 FYNNEI. The CDR3 region has the DNA TGTGCCAGCAGTTCCCGTTTAGCGGGAGGGCCATCAGGGCGCGAGCAGTACTTC. Its translation: CASSSRLAGGPSGREQYF.

The chain recombines TRBV9 with TRBJ2-5, with 11 bases that match TRBD2. The CDR3 contains 17 residues. V lost 2 bases and J lost 7; bases outside the gene matches: 13. Looked up from germline, CDR1 is SGDLS and CDR2 is YYNGEE. The CDR3 DNA reads as TGTGCCAGCAGCGTTTCAGCTAGCGGGGGGCTGGCGGCGACCCAGTACTTC. Translating gives CASSVSASGGLAATQYF.

The DNA for the CDR3 is TGTGCCAGCAGCTTGCAGTGGAATGAGCAGTTCTTC. Its protein is CASSLQWNEQFF. V and J are TRBV5-4 and TRBJ2-1; D is ambiguous. V was pared by 1 base and J by 7 bases, with 6 bases between. The length of the CDR3 is 12 residues. Germline V gene data show CDR1 as SGHNT and CDR2 as YYREEE (reference sequence).

The V call is TRBV9, the J call TRBJ1-3; weak D call: TRBD1 (6 bases). Germline CDR1 and CDR2: SGDLS and YYNGEE. CDR3 size: 16 residues. Trimming shortened V by 3 bases and J by 4 bases, and 17 bases separated the two germline ends. The CDR3 sequence is CASSADQEDRGNTIYF. Written as DNA, the CDR3 is TGTGCCAGCAGCGCCGATCAGGAGGACAGAGGAAACACCATATATTTT.

The chain has TRBV27 and TRBJ2-7; no clear D. The CDR3 has 12 amino acids. Germline V gene sequence: CDR1 MNHEY, CDR2 SMNVEV (reference sequence). Trimming pared 5 bases from V and 6 bases from J, leaving 11 bases between. In DNA, the CDR3 is TGTGCCAGCAGTATTACATGGAGCGAGCAGTACTTC. Protein product: CASSITWSEQYF.

This rearrangement joins TRBV5-1 to TRBJ2-5; TRBD1 matches at 11 bases. The ends lost 4 bases at V and 4 bases at J; junction bases unmatched: 9. Germline V gives CDR1 SGHRS, CDR2 YFSETQ. CDR3 length equals 16 residues. CDR3 bases: TGCGCCAGCAGCCAGGACAGGGGGCTCGGCGGAGAGACCCAGTACTTC. This encodes CASSQDRGLGGETQYF.

The rearrangement links TRBV6-6 to TRBJ2-1; D not resolved. Trimming took off 4 bases at V and 3 bases at J, with 13 bases between the two ends. In germline, CDR1 is MNHNY, CDR2 SVGAGI (reference sequence). This CDR3 is built from 15 residues. DNA of the CDR3: TGTGCCAGCAGTTCTCCTGGCGCTTACTACAATGAGCAGTTCTTC. This sequence encodes CASSSPGAYYNEQFF.

The chain uses TRBV9 and TRBJ2-3; weak D call: TRBD1 (6 bases). V lost 4 bases, J lost 1 base, and 13 bases lay in between. Germline CDR1 is SGDLS and CDR2 is YYNGEE. CDR3 length: 15 amino acids. The CDR3 bases are TGTGCCAGCAGCCAATCCTCAGGGGGCACAGATACGCAGTATTTT. It translates to CASSQSSGGTDTQYF.

This clone was seen only once. The chain carries TRBV5-1 and TRBJ2-1; TRBD1 is a possible D gene (6 bases). There are 12 residues in the CDR3. The germline V gene has CDR1 SGHRS and CDR2 YFSETQ. V lost 7 bases and J lost 5, with 10 bases in between. The CDR3: CASQRDNNEQFF. The CDR3 DNA reads as TGCGCCAGCCAGAGGGACAACAATGAGCAGTTCTTC.

The chain recombines TRBV15 with TRBJ2-7; D is unresolved. The CDR3 is made up of 14 amino acids. V was shortened by 0 bases and J by 3 bases, with 9 bases between the two germline ends. The V gene's germline CDR1 is LNHNV and CDR2 YYDKDF (reference sequence). The DNA for the CDR3 is TGTGCCACCAGCAGAGACGGCCGAAACTACGAGCAGTACTTC. Translating gives CATSRDGRNYEQYF.